This entry concerns a single TCR beta chain. In germline, CDR1 is MDHEN, CDR2 SYDVKM. The CDR3 runs 18 residues. V was trimmed by 4 bases and J by 3 bases, leaving 24 bases between them. Produced via immunoSEQ multiplex PCR; TCRdb's table is partial and in-frame only. The table lists under 95,000 clones, 85% to 95% of them singletons. The record originates from a study of technical replicates of blood from a few donors. The TCR originated in a human donor in good health. Sequenced sample: T cells isolated from PBMCs. The chain carries TRBV28 and TRBJ1-1, with D unresolved. CDR3 amino acids: CASSSFILLSFEHTEAFF. The CDR3 bases are TGTGCCAGCAGTTCATTTATCCTTCTATCCTTCGAACACACTGAAGCTTTCTTT.